This passage covers 23 T cell receptor beta chains from one sample sequenced in a study of HIV-infected patients and healthy controls. Follow-up blood was drawn about 14 weeks, roughly three months, after antiretroviral therapy began. No cell fractionation was done, so the repertoire covers all unsorted peripheral blood T cells. Reverse transcription used about 500 ng RNA and constant-region primers for alpha and beta. Alpha and beta chain libraries were made separately by chain-specific third strand synthesis with multiplexing indices. From the 5' RACE reads, TCRdb called clonotypes with MiXCR, one entry per CDR3 protein. The repertoire has roughly 5,000 distinct CDR3 sequences, roughly 20% of them found once; the top ten carry 29%. The input for sequencing was blood, taken during antiretroviral therapy. Receptor source: an adult with HIV infection.

As to this clonotype: This sequence may be a read error, since a much larger clone differs from it by one base. The rearrangement joins TRBV27 to TRBJ1-5; 11 bases are a match to TRBD1. From germline, CDR1 is MNHEY and CDR2 SMNVEV (reference sequence). The CDR3 is 15 residues long. DNA of the CDR3: TGTGCCAGCAGTTTGCCCCCGGACAGGGGGCCGCCCCATCATTTT. It translates to CASSLPPDRGPPHHF.

This clonotype was counted a few times. The rearrangement links TRBV20-1 to TRBJ2-3, with D possibly being TRBD1 or TRBD2 (5 bases each). Trimming took off 6 bases at V and 6 bases at J, with 16 bases between the two ends. CDR1 and CDR2 (germline): DFQATT, SNEGSKA (reference sequence). The CDR3 spans 13 residues. The CDR3 region has the DNA TGCAGTGCGCCGGCTCTGGGGGAGGATACGCAGTATTTT. It encodes CSAPALGEDTQYF.

By share, this clonotype ranks as large. This chain uses TRBV5-6 with TRBJ2-7; 11 bases agree with TRBD1. Germline CDR1 SGHDT, CDR2 YYEEEE. The J segment lost 6 bases and the V segment lost 4 bases, leaving 9 bases of the junction unmatched. The CDR3 runs 15 residues. This CDR3 reads CASSPGGTGGPEQYF. CDR3 nucleotides: TGTGCCAGCAGCCCAGGCGGGACAGGGGGACCCGAGCAGTACTTC.

Comments on this clonotype: Given a much more abundant clone one base away, this may be a read error. The J gene is TRBJ1-5, the V gene TRBV12-5, with no clear D. The CDR3 extends over 14 amino acids. Per germline, CDR1 LGHNT and CDR2 FRNRAP. The CDR3 coding sequence is TGTGATAGTGGTTTGGCAGGAGGATCTCAGCCCCAGCATTTT. Protein product: CDSGLAGGSQPQHF.

This clonotype is medium-sized by share. This rearrangement joins TRBV24-1 to TRBJ1-5; D unclear. Germline CDR1 and CDR2: KGHDR and SFDVKD. The CDR3 loop spans 14 amino acids. The V end was cut by 0 bases, the J end by 3 bases, with 5 bases between. The CDR3 DNA reads TGTGCCACCAGTGATTTGAGCTCCAATCAGCCCCAGCATTTT. Its protein is CATSDLSSNQPQHF.

A remark on this clonotype: This may be a read error, as it is one base from a much larger clone. The rearrangement uses TRBV27 and TRBJ1-6; 7 positions match TRBD1. This CDR3 has 12 amino acids. Per germline, CDR1 MNHEY and CDR2 SMNVEV (reference sequence). The CDR3: CASSPPEGALNF. The DNA for the CDR3 is TGTGCCAGCAGTCCACCCGAGGGGGCCCTCAACTTT.

This clonotype has a handful of counts. V gene TRBV4-3 combines with J gene TRBJ2-7, with 7 bases matching TRBD1. Germline V CDR1 and CDR2: LGHNA, YSLEER. The CDR3 extends over 15 amino acids. The ends lost 0 bases at V and 3 bases at J; junction bases unmatched: 5. As DNA, the CDR3 is TGCGCCAGCAGCCAAGATATGGGACAGATCTACGAGCAGTACTTC. Translation gives CASSQDMGQIYEQYF.

This clonotype is labeled medium-sized (0.01 to 0.1%). The chain recombines TRBV10-3 with TRBJ1-5; perhaps TRBD1 as D (5 bases). Germline assignment: CDR1 ENHRY and CDR2 SYGVKD. V shed 0 bases and J shed 0 bases, with 15 bases lying between them. This CDR3 has 18 amino acids. The chain's CDR3 is CAISESRGGNISNQPQHF. In DNA form, the CDR3 reads TGTGCCATCAGTGAGTCGAGGGGAGGGAACATTAGCAATCAGCCCCAGCATTTT.

By sample fraction, this clonotype is medium-sized. The chain joins TRBV27 to TRBJ2-5, with D possibly matching TRBD2 (6 bases). The CDR3 extends over 14 amino acids. Germline assignment: CDR1 MNHEY and CDR2 SMNVEV (reference sequence). The ends were cut back, 3 bases at V and 5 bases at J, with 13 bases in the middle. The CDR3 sequence: CASSFGSRGETQYF. The DNA for the CDR3 is TGTGCCAGCAGTTTTGGGTCTCGGGGGGAGACCCAGTACTTC.

This clonotype is categorized as medium-sized (0.01 to 0.1%). The chain employs TRBV12-3 or TRBV12-4 and TRBJ2-3; 11 bases match TRBD2. Losses at the gene ends were 5 bases for V and 3 bases for J; bases not matched to a gene: 4. The CDR3 spans 15 residues. CDR3 loop: CASSLTSGGTDTQYF. As DNA, the CDR3 is TGTGCCAGCAGTCTCACTAGCGGGGGAACAGATACGCAGTATTTT.

Judged by abundance, this clonotype is medium-sized. J is TRBJ2-5 and V is TRBV20-1; D remains ambiguous. The CDR3 is 12 residues long. The ends were cut back, 3 bases at V and 5 bases at J, with 10 bases in the middle. The germline V gene encodes CDR1 DFQATT and CDR2 SNEGSKA (reference sequence). The CDR3 loop is CSASPGTETQYF. CDR3 sequence (DNA): TGCAGTGCTAGCCCGGGTACGGAGACCCAGTACTTC.

The genes are TRBV6-5 and TRBJ2-5; 9 bases are shared with TRBD2. CDR1 and CDR2 (germline): MNHEY, SVGAGI. The trim removed 0 bases at V and 1 base at J, leaving 3 bases unmatched. CDR3 size: 16 residues. In nucleotides, the CDR3 is TGTGCCAGCAGTTACTCGAGGCGGGGGGGCCAAGAGACCCAGTACTTC. Encoded protein: CASSYSRRGGQETQYF.

A note on this clonotype: A read error may explain this, as a much larger clone is one base away. This chain uses TRBV12-3 or TRBV12-4 with TRBJ1-4; D is uncertain. Trimming took off 4 bases at V and 8 bases at J, with 11 bases between the two ends. The CDR3 covers 13 residues. The CDR3 DNA follows: TGTGCCAGCAGTTATGTGGTTGTCGAAAAACTGTTTTTT. It is translated as CASSYVVVEKLFF.

This clonotype is medium-sized (0.01 to 0.1%) within its sample. V and J are TRBV7-3 and TRBJ2-1; D unresolved. Germline CDR1 is SGHTA and CDR2 is FQGTGA. There are 13 residues in the CDR3. The germline V and J ends were trimmed by 5 bases and 7 bases, with 12 bases remaining between them. CDR3 bases: TGTGCCAGCAGCCCCTCGCTGAGTAATGAGCAGTTCTTC. Protein sequence: CASSPSLSNEQFF.

This clonotype is labeled large (0.1 to 1%). The rearrangement joins TRBV7-3 to TRBJ2-1, with 8 positions matching TRBD1. Germline trimming cut 8 bases from V and 8 bases from J; bases unmatched to any gene: 8. The CDR3 contains 13 residues. Germline-derived CDR1 and CDR2 are SGHTA and FQGTGA. This chain's CDR3 is CASGQGKVYEQFF. CDR3 nucleotide sequence: TGTGCCAGCGGACAGGGAAAAGTCTATGAGCAGTTCTTC.

By its share, this clonotype is large. The chain uses TRBV9 and TRBJ2-1; D perhaps matches TRBD2 (7 bases). Trimming removed 6 bases from V and 8 bases from J, with 18 bases in between. The germline CDR1 and CDR2 sequences are SGDLS and YYNGEE. The CDR3 is made up of 14 amino acids. DNA of the CDR3: TGTGCCAGCACGAAAGGGGGGGGGCCCGATGAGCAGTTCTTC. It is translated as CASTKGGGPDEQFF.

The chain uses TRBV4-1 and TRBJ1-2; possible D gene TRBD1, 5 bases. Looked up from germline, CDR1 is MGHRA and CDR2 is YSYEKL. V dropped 4 bases and J dropped 0 bases, with 6 bases sitting between them. The CDR3 covers 13 residues. DNA for the CDR3: TGCGCCAGCAGCCCGGACACTAACTATGGCTACACCTTC. This gives the protein CASSPDTNYGYTF.

This clonotype qualifies as medium-sized (0.01 to 0.1%). The chain employs TRBV2 and TRBJ2-7, with a tentative D call TRBD1 (6 bases). This CDR3 has 15 amino acids. V was clipped by 3 bases and J by 1 base, with 13 bases between them. Germline V lookup: CDR1 SNHLY, CDR2 FYNNEI. CDR3 sequence (DNA): TGTGCCAGCAGTGAGCCCGGGACACGATCCTACGAGCAGTACTTC. Its protein product is CASSEPGTRSYEQYF.

This clonotype was recorded many times. This chain connects TRBV9 to TRBJ1-3, with a possible D match to TRBD1 (5 bases). Trimming left V 4 bases short and J 2 bases short, with 16 bases between. The germline V gene has CDR1 SGDLS and CDR2 YYNGEE. There are 16 residues in the CDR3. CDR3 in amino acids: CASSLTPSRAGNTIYF. CDR3 in DNA: TGTGCCAGCAGCCTAACCCCGTCCAGGGCTGGAAACACCATATATTTT.

The chain couples TRBV5-6 to TRBJ1-2, with D unresolved. The length of the CDR3 is 13 residues. CDR1 and CDR2 (germline): SGHDT, YYEEEE. Between the trimmed V and J ends, which lost 0 bases and 5 bases, there was a span of 8 bases. The CDR3 DNA is TGTGCCAGCAGCTTGGACGGGTGGTATGGCTACACCTTC. It yields the protein CASSLDGWYGYTF.

There are a few counts of this clonotype. The J gene is TRBJ2-3, the V gene TRBV5-1; TRBD2 aligns across 8 bases. The CDR3 is 19 residues long. The V and J ends lost 0 bases and 0 bases, in that order; junction bases with no gene match: 12. Germline lookup yields CDR1 SGHRS and CDR2 YFSETQ. CDR3 sequence (DNA): TGCGCCAGCAGCTTGGAGGACCACAGCGGGAGACTTAGCACAGATACGCAGTATTTT. Its protein product is CASSLEDHSGRLSTDTQYF.

This chain uses TRBV7-8 with TRBJ2-6; perhaps TRBD1 as D (6 bases). The V end was cut by 8 bases, the J end by 2 bases, with 13 bases between. The germline CDR1 and CDR2 sequences are SGHVS and FQNEAQ. The CDR3 contains 15 residues. DNA for the CDR3: TGTGCCAGCTGGGGGCGCCCAGCTGGGGCCAACGTCCTGACTTTC. Translating gives CASWGRPAGANVLTF. Full variable domain (missing parts from reference TRBV7-8 and TRBJ2-6): GAGVSQSPRYKVAKRGQDVALRCDPISGHVSLFWYQQALGQGPEFLTYFQNEAQLDKSGLPSDRFFAERPEGSVSTLKIQRTQQEDSAVYLCASWGRPAGANVLTFGAGSRLTVL.

By sample fraction, this clonotype is medium-sized (0.01 to 0.1%). The chain employs TRBV7-2 and TRBJ1-1; D might be TRBD1 (6 bases). Germline assignment: CDR1 SGHTA and CDR2 FQGNSA. Trimming took off 4 bases at V and 4 bases at J, with 16 bases between the two ends. This CDR3 has 15 residues. The CDR3 protein is CASSSNRVGSTEAFF. CDR3 nucleotide sequence: TGTGCCAGCAGCTCTAACAGGGTAGGAAGCACTGAAGCTTTCTTT.